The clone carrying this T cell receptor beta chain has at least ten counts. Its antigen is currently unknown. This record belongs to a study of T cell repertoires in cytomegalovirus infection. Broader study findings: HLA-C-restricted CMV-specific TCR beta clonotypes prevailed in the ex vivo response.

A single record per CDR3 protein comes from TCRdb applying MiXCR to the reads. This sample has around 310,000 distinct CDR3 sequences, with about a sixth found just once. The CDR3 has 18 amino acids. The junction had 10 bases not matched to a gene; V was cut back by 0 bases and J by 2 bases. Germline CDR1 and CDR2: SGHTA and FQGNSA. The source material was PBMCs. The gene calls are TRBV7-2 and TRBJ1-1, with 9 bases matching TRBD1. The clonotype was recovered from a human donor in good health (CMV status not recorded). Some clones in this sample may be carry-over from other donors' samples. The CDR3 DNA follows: TGTGCCAGCAGCTTAGCGCTTTATCCGGGACAGGGAAACACTGAAGCTTTCTTT. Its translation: CASSLALYPGQGNTEAFF.